This T cell receptor beta chain emerged from a study of shared clonotypes between healthy human individuals. Study-wide results and caveats: Rarefaction showed that sequencing of sorted subsets was incomplete (despite large depth).

The germline V gene encodes CDR1 PRHDT and CDR2 FYEKMQ (reference sequence). This CDR3 spans 15 amino acids. V shed 5 bases, J shed 4 bases, and the junction held 10 bases outside the gene matches. Only Caucasian adults living in Nashville, Tennessee made up the donor group. The deep-level immunoSEQ assay was used. Some clones are missing from TCRdb's copy, which holds only in-frame ones; the method was immunoSEQ multiplex PCR. The sample lists 1,400,000 or so clones; 98% were seen once. In the case of this clone: What it binds is not known.

This TCR came from a man aged 25 to 40 in good health. Sample: naive CD4+ T cells sorted from blood. As for subset: CD45RA+ positively selected. The gene calls are TRBV13 and TRBJ1-2, with TRBD1 identical over 7 bases. Here the CDR3 DNA reads TGTGCCAGCAGCCCTCGGACAGGTTCGATCTATGGCTACACCTTC. Translation: CASSPRTGSIYGYTF.